Each of the 15 T cell receptor beta chains below was sequenced from the same sample in a study of T cell repertoires in cytomegalovirus infection. MiXCR, run by TCRdb on the reads, gives a single entry per CDR3 protein. The sample has about 680,000 distinct CDR3 sequences, 20% to 25% seen once. The sample taken for sequencing was CD8+ T cells from PBMCs. All receptors derive from a human donor in good health (CMV status not recorded). Some clones in this sample may be carry-over from other donors' samples.

This chain connects TRBV20-1 to TRBJ1-2; tentatively, D is TRBD1 (5 bases). CDR1 and CDR2 from the germline V gene are DFQATT and SNEGSKA (reference sequence). The CDR3 consists of 13 residues. Trimming removed 3 bases at V and 5 bases at J, with 13 bases between. CDR3 sequence reads: CSASLGDSYGYTF. The CDR3 nucleotides are TGCAGTGCTAGTCTGGGGGATTCATATGGCTACACCTTC.

This clonotype turned up a few times. The chain has TRBV29-1 and TRBJ1-2; D remains ambiguous. Germline V lookup: CDR1 SQVTM, CDR2 ANQGSEA. V was cut by 5 bases and J by 7 bases, with 17 bases left in between. The CDR3 extends over 13 amino acids. In DNA form, the CDR3 reads TGCAGCGTTCAGTCCCCCACAAGTTCTGGCTACACCTTC. Amino acids: CSVQSPTSSGYTF.

This clonotype showed up just a few times. V is TRBV7-9 and J is TRBJ1-4; D uncertain. CDR3 length: 13 residues. V lost 5 bases, J lost 7 bases, and 11 bases lay in between. CDR1 is SEHNR and CDR2 is FQNEAQ in the germline V gene (reference sequence). The CDR3 nucleotides read TGTGCCAGCAGCCCGTCATGGGGTGAAAAACTGTTTTTT. Encoded protein: CASSPSWGEKLFF.

In DNA, the CDR3 is TGTGCCAGCGGGGACAGGGGGACCCATAGCAATCAGCCCCAGCATTTT. Its translation is CASGDRGTHSNQPQHF. This rearrangement joins TRBV2 to TRBJ1-5; the match to TRBD1 covers 11 bases. The CDR3 extends over 16 amino acids. Germline CDR1 reads SNHLY; CDR2 reads FYNNEI. V gave up 8 bases and J gave up 0 bases; unmatched junction bases: 6.

This chain links TRBV19 with TRBJ2-7, with D perhaps TRBD1 (6 bases). The germline V and J ends were trimmed by 5 bases and 7 bases, with 15 bases remaining between them. CDR3 size: 13 residues. Germline V CDR1 and CDR2: LNHDA, SQIVND (reference sequence). For the CDR3, the DNA is TGTGCCAGTAGTGCCGGGACCCAGGGGGAGCAGTACGTC. Protein: CASSAGTQGEQYV.

CDR3 sequence: CASSFRQGRPDTQYF. For the CDR3, the DNA is TGTGCCAGCAGTTTCCGGCAGGGGCGACCAGATACGCAGTATTTT. J is TRBJ2-3 and V is TRBV28, with TRBD1 as a possible D gene (6 bases). Trimming left V 3 bases short and J 4 bases short, with 14 bases between. The CDR3 loop spans 15 amino acids. Germline values: CDR1 MDHEN, CDR2 SYDVKM.

This clonotype was picked up a small number of times. The V gene is TRBV29-1, the J gene TRBJ2-5; possibly TRBD2 for D (6 bases). Germline CDR1 SQVTM, CDR2 ANQGSEA. The ends were cut back, 5 bases at V and 5 bases at J, with 12 bases in the middle. The CDR3 has 12 amino acids. Here the CDR3 DNA reads TGCAGCGTTTTATGGGGGGAGGAGACCCAGTACTTC. This translates into CSVLWGEETQYF.

This clonotype was seen repeatedly, ten times or more. The chain uses TRBV7-9 and TRBJ2-2; D is possibly TRBD1 (5 bases). Deletions cut 0 bases from V and 0 bases from J, with 8 bases between. The CDR3 length is 16 residues. Germline values: CDR1 SEHNR, CDR2 FQNEAQ (reference sequence). CDR3 in DNA: TGTGCCAGCAGCTTAGCAGGGGAAGCGAACACCGGGGAGCTGTTTTTT. It yields the protein CASSLAGEANTGELFF.

This clonotype was picked up many times. The rearrangement uses TRBV7-2 and TRBJ2-5; possibly TRBD1 or TRBD2 for D (5 bases each). The germline V and J ends were trimmed by 2 bases and 0 bases, with 16 bases remaining between them. Germline loops: CDR1 SGHTA, CDR2 FQGNSA. The CDR3 totals 17 residues. CDR3 residues: CASSLPQEGSHQETQYF. The CDR3 DNA follows: TGTGCCAGCAGCTTACCGCAAGAGGGGTCCCACCAAGAGACCCAGTACTTC. The full variable domain, rest sourced from reference TRBV7-2 and TRBJ2-5, is GAGVSQSPSNKVTEKGKDVELRCDPISGHTALYWYRQSLGQGLEFLIYFQGNSAPDKSGLPSDRFSAERTGGSVSTLTIQRTQQEDSAVYLCASSLPQEGSHQETQYFGPGTRLLVL.

This clonotype was counted many times. CDR3 region: CASSLERGAYYGYTF. CDR3 DNA sequence: TGTGCCAGCAGCTTAGAAAGGGGAGCATACTATGGCTACACCTTC. The V call is TRBV7-8, the J call TRBJ1-2; D is possibly TRBD1 (5 bases). The CDR3 loop spans 15 amino acids. CDR1 and CDR2 from the germline V gene are SGHVS and FQNEAQ. V was clipped by 1 base and J by 3 bases, with 12 bases between them.

In the case of this clonotype: This may be a read error: a much more frequent sequence differs by one nucleotide. The V and J genes are TRBV7-1 and TRBJ1-4, with TRBD1 matching 7 bases. TRBV7-1 is noted as an ORF with a role that remains uncertain. The CDR3 totals 14 residues. CDR3 coding DNA: TGTGTCAGCAGCCCGGGACAGATTAATGAAAAACTGTTTTTT. Its protein product is CVSSPGQINEKLFF.

V is TRBV18 and J is TRBJ2-7, with D perhaps matching TRBD1 (6 bases). The CDR3 extends over 13 amino acids. Trimming shortened V by 3 bases and J by 4 bases, and 10 bases separated the two germline ends. The germline CDR1 and CDR2 sequences are KGHSH and LQKENI. Here the CDR3 DNA reads TGTGCCAGCTCACCGATGGACAGTTACGAGCAGTACGTC. This sequence encodes CASSPMDSYEQYV.

V gene TRBV6-2 or TRBV6-3 combines with J gene TRBJ1-1; 7 nucleotides match TRBD1. The junction had 10 bases not matched to a gene; V was cut back by 8 bases and J by 4 bases. The V gene's germline CDR1 is MNHEY and CDR2 SVGEGT. CDR3 length equals 14 residues. In DNA form, the CDR3 reads TGTGCCAGCGGGGGGACAGTCTGGGCCACTGAAGCTTTCTTT. This encodes CASGGTVWATEAFF.

V and J are TRBV20-1 and TRBJ2-7; tentative D call: TRBD2 (5 bases). The CDR3 covers 16 residues. V was pared by 1 base and J by 4 bases, with 20 bases between. Germline CDR1 and CDR2: DFQATT and SNEGSKA (reference sequence). For the CDR3, the DNA is TGCAGTGCTAGAGTACAGCGGCACAGCTCTCATTACGAGCAGTACTTC. Translation: CSARVQRHSSHYEQYF.

This clonotype occurred a few times. As DNA, the CDR3 is TGTGCCAGCAGCGCAGGAGGCGGCTATGGCTACACCTTC. Amino acids: CASSAGGGYGYTF. The J gene is TRBJ1-2, the V gene TRBV2; no clear D gene. The CDR3 consists of 13 residues. V lost 6 bases and J lost 4, with 12 bases in between. The germline V gene encodes CDR1 SNHLY and CDR2 FYNNEI.